These 27 T cell receptor beta chains came from one sample sequenced in a study of blood T cell repertoires in COVID-19. Some clones are missing from TCRdb's copy, which holds only in-frame ones; the method was immunoSEQ multiplex PCR. The sample comprises 150,000 to 200,000 clones, approximately 88% of which are singletons, and more than 4.5% rests with the top ten. The sample comprised PBMCs or T cells enriched from blood (not recorded which). The origin of the receptors is a man in his 70s who had been exposed to COVID-19.

The chain links TRBV20-1 to TRBJ1-4, with a weak D call TRBD1 (6 bases). CDR1 is DFQATT, CDR2 SNEGSKA, per germline (reference sequence). The ends were cut back, 5 bases at V and 7 bases at J, with 20 bases in the middle. CDR3 length: 15 residues. Here the CDR3 reads CSARAARDNSEKLFF. CDR3 DNA: TGCAGTGCTCGTGCCGCCCGGGACAACAGTGAAAAACTGTTTTTT.

This chain joins TRBV15 and TRBJ2-1, with D possibly being TRBD2 (6 bases). The CDR3 is 16 amino acids. CDR1 is LNHNV, CDR2 YYDKDF, per germline (reference sequence). Trimming cost V 3 bases and J 1 base, with 13 bases left between them. CDR3 region: CATSSAGSWSYNEQFF. The CDR3 DNA reads TGTGCCACCAGCAGCGCCGGGAGTTGGTCCTACAATGAGCAGTTCTTC.

V is TRBV6-5 and J is TRBJ1-1; 8 bases are shared with TRBD1. Germline CDR1 reads MNHEY; CDR2 reads SVGAGI. V lost 2 bases, J lost 9 bases, and 2 bases stayed unmatched. The CDR3 is made up of 12 amino acids. The CDR3 loop reads CASSYGQGKAFF. CDR3 coding DNA: TGTGCCAGCAGTTACGGACAGGGTAAAGCTTTCTTT.

This chain uses TRBV13 with TRBJ2-4; 9 positions match TRBD1. Looked up from germline, CDR1 is PRHDT and CDR2 is FYEKMQ (reference sequence). This CDR3 is built from 15 residues. Unmatched junction bases numbered 7, after V lost 5 bases and J lost 5 bases. In DNA form, the CDR3 reads TGTGCCAGCAGCAGACCGACAGGGGGGCAAAACATTCAGTACTTC. Its protein product is CASSRPTGGQNIQYF.

The chain carries TRBV7-2 and TRBJ1-3; 8 nucleotides align to TRBD1. Germline V lookup: CDR1 SGHTA, CDR2 FQGNSA. CDR3 length equals 15 residues. V lost 2 bases and J lost 8; bases outside the gene matches: 8. CDR3: CASSLTARTGHTIYF. The DNA for the CDR3 is TGTGCCAGCAGCTTAACCGCGCGGACAGGGCACACCATATATTTT.

The V gene is TRBV7-2, the J gene TRBJ1-1; D gene ambiguous. Germline CDR1 reads SGHTA; CDR2 reads FQGNSA. Trimming cost V 1 base and J 5 bases, with 8 bases left between them. This CDR3 has 13 amino acids. The CDR3 loop reads CASSLERRTEAFF. The CDR3 nucleotides read TGTGCCAGCAGCTTAGAGCGGAGAACTGAAGCTTTCTTT.

V and J are TRBV28 and TRBJ2-7, with D perhaps matching TRBD1 (6 bases). CDR1 is MDHEN and CDR2 is SYDVKM in the germline V gene. CDR3 length: 15 residues. V shed 5 bases and J shed 2 bases, with 16 bases lying between them. As DNA, the CDR3 is TGTGCCAGCAGTCCTTTAGGGGGTTACGCCTACGAGCAGTACTTC. This translates into CASSPLGGYAYEQYF.

This clone appeared a few times. The chain has TRBV7-7 and TRBJ2-7, with D possibly matching TRBD2 (5 bases). Germline V CDR1 and CDR2: SSHAT, FNYEAQ (reference sequence). The CDR3 is made up of 15 amino acids. The V gene lost 1 base and the J gene lost 3 bases, with 13 bases spanning the gap. The CDR3 here is CASSLGPDLYYEQYF. The CDR3 nucleotides read TGTGCCAGCAGCTTAGGCCCGGACTTATACTACGAGCAGTACTTC.

The CDR3 spells CASSEFRTESYEQYF. DNA for the CDR3: TGTGCCAGCAGTGAATTTCGGACAGAGAGCTACGAGCAGTACTTC. The chain combines TRBV6-1 with TRBJ2-7, with TRBD1 as a possible D gene (6 bases). This CDR3 spans 15 amino acids. V lost 2 bases and J 3 bases, leaving 14 bases between the germline ends. Germline loops: CDR1 MNHNS, CDR2 SASEGT.

The V call is TRBV14, the J call TRBJ1-1, with D tentatively TRBD1 (6 bases). This CDR3 is built from 15 residues. Trimming removed 1 base at V and 1 base at J, with 10 bases between. CDR1 SGHDN and CDR2 FVKESK come from the germline V gene. The CDR3 spells CASSQVLGANTEAFF. DNA of the CDR3: TGTGCCAGCAGCCAAGTTTTGGGGGCGAACACTGAAGCTTTCTTT.

This clone has more than one count but fewer than ten. The chain uses TRBV27 and TRBJ2-3; weak D call: TRBD2 (5 bases). V was trimmed by 10 bases and J by 3 bases, leaving 20 bases between them. Germline values: CDR1 MNHEY, CDR2 SMNVEV (reference sequence). The CDR3 spans 15 residues. The CDR3, as DNA: TGTGCCACCAAGATGGAACCGGCGGGTACAGATACGCAGTATTTT. This translates into CATKMEPAGTDTQYF.

The chain recombines TRBV18 with TRBJ1-2, with D tentatively TRBD1 (5 bases). Trimming shortened V by 4 bases and J by 2 bases, and 8 bases separated the two germline ends. CDR3 size: 13 residues. Germline V gives CDR1 KGHSH, CDR2 LQKENI. CDR3 DNA: TGTGCCAGCTCACAACAGGAAAACTATGGCTACACCTTC. It specifies CASSQQENYGYTF.

The chain links TRBV5-5 to TRBJ2-7; 14 bases line up with TRBD2. Trimming cost V 4 bases and J 6 bases; bases outside gene matches: 6. The CDR3 is 15 residues long. Germline V gives CDR1 SGHKS, CDR2 YYEKEE (reference sequence). The CDR3 DNA follows: TGTGCCAGCAGCGTGACTAGCGGGAGGGCCTTCGAGCAGTACTTC. The encoded protein is CASSVTSGRAFEQYF.

The V and J genes are TRBV11-2 and TRBJ1-2; a possible D gene is TRBD1 (6 bases). Per germline, CDR1 SGHAT and CDR2 FQNNGV. The V end lost 5 bases, the J end lost 1 base, and 17 bases lay between the germline ends. The CDR3 totals 16 residues. This chain's CDR3 is CASSKAWTANNYGYTF. The CDR3 DNA reads as TGTGCCAGCAGCAAAGCGTGGACAGCAAATAACTATGGCTACACCTTC.

This chain uses TRBV9 with TRBJ2-2; 9 bases are a match to TRBD1. The CDR3 is 16 residues long. The ends lost 2 bases at V and 6 bases at J; junction bases unmatched: 8. Germline CDR1 and CDR2: SGDLS and YYNGEE. The CDR3 sequence: CASSVRQGDGAGELFF. Here the CDR3 DNA reads TGTGCCAGCAGCGTCAGACAGGGGGATGGAGCCGGGGAGCTGTTTTTT. Full variable domain (remainder filled in from reference TRBV9 and TRBJ2-2): DSGVTQTPKHLITATGQRVTLRCSPRSGDLSVYWYQQSLDQGLQFLIQYYNGEERAKGNILERFSAQQFPDLHSELNLSSLELGDSALYFCASSVRQGDGAGELFFGEGSRLTVL.

The V gene is TRBV7-9, the J gene TRBJ2-1; tentatively, D is TRBD2 (6 bases). The CDR3 runs 15 residues. Germline V CDR1 and CDR2: SEHNR, FQNEAQ (reference sequence). V was pared by 1 base and J by 5 bases, with 12 bases between. The CDR3 protein is CASSLGTRTNNEQFF. The CDR3 DNA follows: TGTGCCAGCAGCTTAGGCACTAGGACTAACAATGAGCAGTTCTTC.

This chain connects TRBV25-1 to TRBJ2-7; TRBD1 is a possible D gene (6 bases). The V gene lost 8 bases and the J gene lost 5 bases, with 19 bases spanning the gap. Germline loops: CDR1 MGHDK, CDR2 SYGVNS. The CDR3 runs to 14 residues. The CDR3 sequence is CASGSLQGIHEQYF. The DNA for the CDR3 is TGTGCCAGCGGAAGCTTACAGGGTATCCACGAGCAGTACTTC.

The V call is TRBV18, the J call TRBJ2-1; the D is unclear. V lost 3 bases to trimming and J lost 2 bases, with 8 bases between them. CDR3 length equals 14 residues. Per germline, CDR1 KGHSH and CDR2 LQKENI. The CDR3 DNA reads as TGTGCCAGCTCACCTAGTAATGCCTACAATGAGCAGTTCTTC. Residues: CASSPSNAYNEQFF.

This clone came up a few times. The V gene is TRBV6-5, the J gene TRBJ1-1; D may be TRBD1 (6 bases). Looked up from germline, CDR1 is MNHEY and CDR2 is SVGAGI. The CDR3 sequence is 14 residues long. V dropped 6 bases and J dropped 0 bases, with 11 bases sitting between them. CDR3 sequence reads: CASRATGLNTEAFF. Here the CDR3 DNA reads TGTGCCAGCAGGGCGACAGGTCTGAACACTGAAGCTTTCTTT.

This clone was seen many times. The chain links TRBV7-6 to TRBJ2-5; D uncertain. This CDR3 region has 14 residues. Per the germline V gene, CDR1 is SGHVS and CDR2 is FNYEAQ. Trimming left V 6 bases short and J 4 bases short, with 15 bases between. The DNA of the CDR3 is TGTGCCAGCAGTTGGTTTCATGCGATAGAGACCCAGTACTTC. Residues: CASSWFHAIETQYF.

This chain connects TRBV27 to TRBJ2-5, with 12 bases identical to TRBD2. V dropped 4 bases and J dropped 5; count of bases not matched to a gene: 8. Germline-derived CDR1 and CDR2 are MNHEY and SMNVEV (reference sequence). The CDR3 sequence is 16 residues long. This CDR3 is CASSSRLAGVGETQYF. In DNA form, the CDR3 reads TGTGCCAGCAGTTCAAGACTAGCGGGAGTAGGGGAGACCCAGTACTTC.

V and J are TRBV6-5 and TRBJ2-7; no clear D gene. V lost 6 bases and J lost 0, with 12 bases in between. CDR1 and CDR2 from the germline V gene are MNHEY and SVGAGI. The CDR3 runs 14 residues. The CDR3 DNA reads TGTGCCAGCAGCCATGACACAAACTCCTACGAGCAGTACTTC. Amino acids: CASSHDTNSYEQYF.

V usage is TRBV6-5 and J usage is TRBJ2-7; the D is unclear. Trimming pared 5 bases from V and 1 base from J, leaving 9 bases between. The CDR3 totals 13 residues. Germline values: CDR1 MNHEY, CDR2 SVGAGI. CDR3 region: CASSQPGSYEQYF. CDR3 in DNA: TGTGCCAGCAGTCAACCAGGTTCCTACGAGCAGTACTTC.

This chain uses TRBV19 with TRBJ1-6; 7 bases map to TRBD1. CDR1 and CDR2 from the germline V gene are LNHDA and SQIVND (reference sequence). This CDR3 is 15 amino acids long. The V gene end was trimmed by 6 bases and the J gene end by 5 bases; junction bases not matched to a gene: 7. The CDR3 reads CASRTSGTDNSPLHF. The CDR3 DNA follows: TGTGCCAGTAGAACATCCGGGACAGATAATTCACCCCTCCACTTT. The full variable domain, completed using reference TRBV19 and TRBJ1-6, is DGGITQSPKYLFRKEGQNVTLSCEQNLNHDAMYWYRQDPGQGLRLIYYSQIVNDFQKGDIAEGYSVSREKKESFPLTVTSAQKNPTAFYLCASRTSGTDNSPLHFGNGTRLTVT.

This chain links TRBV19 with TRBJ2-7, with D perhaps TRBD1 (6 bases). CDR3 size: 14 residues. CDR1 and CDR2 from the germline V gene are LNHDA and SQIVND (reference sequence). Trimming shortened V by 5 bases and J by 1 base, and 12 bases separated the two germline ends. CDR3 sequence reads: CASSHRTASYEQYF. DNA for the CDR3: TGTGCCAGTAGTCACAGGACAGCTTCCTACGAGCAGTACTTC.

This clone was counted between two and nine times. The chain uses TRBV3-1 (or the pseudogene TRBV3-2) and TRBJ1-1; no reliable D call. The CDR3 has 13 amino acids. From germline, CDR1 is LGHDT and CDR2 YNNKEL (reference sequence). V lost 8 bases and J lost 1, with 11 bases in between. CDR3 loop: CASSRNRNTEAFF. CDR3 DNA: TGTGCCAGCTCAAGAAACAGGAACACTGAAGCTTTCTTT.

This clone was seen only a few times. The chain couples TRBV29-1 to TRBJ1-2; D is unclear. CDR1 is SQVTM and CDR2 is ANQGSEA in the germline V gene. CDR3 length equals 12 residues. V was pared by 6 bases and J by 3 bases, with 11 bases between. The CDR3 loop reads CSVREADYGYTF. CDR3 nucleotide sequence: TGCAGCGTCCGAGAAGCGGACTATGGCTACACCTTC.